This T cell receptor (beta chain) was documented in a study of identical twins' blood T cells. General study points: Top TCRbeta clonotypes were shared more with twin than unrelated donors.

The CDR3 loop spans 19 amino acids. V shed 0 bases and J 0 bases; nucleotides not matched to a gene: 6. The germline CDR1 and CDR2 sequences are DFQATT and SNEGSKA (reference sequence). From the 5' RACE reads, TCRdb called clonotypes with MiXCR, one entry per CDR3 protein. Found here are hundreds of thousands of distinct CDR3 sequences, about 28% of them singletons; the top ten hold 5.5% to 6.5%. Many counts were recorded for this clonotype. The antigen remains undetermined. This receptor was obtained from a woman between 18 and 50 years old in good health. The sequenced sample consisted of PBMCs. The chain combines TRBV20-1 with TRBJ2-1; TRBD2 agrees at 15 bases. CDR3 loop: CSARERTSGRALSYNEQFF. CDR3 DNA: TGCAGTGCTAGAGAAAGGACTAGCGGGAGGGCCCTCTCCTACAATGAGCAGTTCTTC.